This T cell receptor beta chain comes out of a study of cytomegalovirus exposure and HLA in healthy donors (dated by TCRdb to 2017 to 2019). A note on the overall study: An earlier analysis of more than 550 of the donors reported under 300 Gb of sequence data and 100 million to 120 million unique TCR beta sequences obtained from about 179 million T cells. Among 300 to 500 genotyped donors of the cohort, an average of about 220,000 unique TCR beta nucleotide sequences was sequenced per donor, of which about 20% were non-productive. Every discovery cohort repertoire had been produced on one sequencing platform. The study profiled the T cell repertoires of around 700 subjects by immunosequencing and related them to cytomegalovirus serostatus. Both class I and class II loci were covered by HLA typing, at four-digit resolution. An early release covering over 500 HLA-typed donors comprised 250 to 350 gigabases of sequencing data and around 80 million unique TCR sequences. A separate validation cohort of roughly 130 different subjects was used in addition to the roughly 700-subject first cohort. An earlier analysis of 500 to 750 of the donors applied high-throughput TCR beta sequencing to assess whether each TCR beta V gene segment acted as functional or pseudogenic. The number of typed donors differed by locus: about 620-640 for A, B, C, DRB1 and DQB1; approximately 520 for DQA1; 606 for DPA1; and approximately 450 for DPB1. Alongside the repertoire data, information on donor age, sex, ethnicity and CMV serostatus was compiled. A handful of DR-DQ haplotypes were treated as single units for association and clustering because of strong linkage in the cohort. In the later analysis, no new phenotypic data were used to find candidate immune exposures; instead, reliance was placed on TCR beta sequences and their occurrence across donors. The aim of the study was to test whether cataloging public T cell receptors could identify signatures of past pathogen exposure. A later analysis re-analyzed previously published TCR beta repertoires from 666 donors and added high-resolution HLA genotyping to study TCR occurrence patterns. The study combined high-throughput TCR immunosequencing, statistical association of individual TCRs with disease status, and machine learning to predict cytomegalovirus infection status. Among the approximately 400 genotyped donors, roughly 80% belonged to the genetic ancestry cluster associated with self-reported Caucasian donors. A later genetic analysis took genome-wide SNP genotypes for about 55% of the 666 donors and used that subset as a discovery cohort. What the authors observed across the whole study: Because HLA typing was missing for some donors at each locus, association tests included only the typed subset. A later genetic analysis reported fewer N-insertions in productive TCRs among donors in an Asian-associated ancestry cluster than the roughly 670-donor mean. In both the original and validation cohorts, the classifier was reported to diagnose cytomegalovirus status with high specificity and sensitivity. Strong co-occurrence of HLA alleles, especially DR and DQ, made assigning TCR associations to individual alleles difficult. In vitro tests confirmed that a few of the cytomegalovirus-associated TCR beta chains recognize cytomegalovirus antigens. In a later analysis, several top co-occurrence clusters were reported to appear linked to parvovirus B19, influenza, CMV and Epstein-Barr virus. Most TCR sequences were observed very rarely across donors, whereas some public TCRs were present in many individuals. Linkage disequilibrium might explain the correlated functional status among segregating V segments, but an unknown experimental factor could not be excluded. Because the 87-base-pair reads could not distinguish some IMGT-functional V segments, including TRBV6-2 and TRBV6-3, those segments were excluded. In a later analysis, HLA-associated TCR beta chains were found to be more clonally expanded and to have lower generation probabilities than equally common non-associated chains. A further reported finding was that TCR beta sequences accurately predicted the HLA-A and HLA-B alleles for most subjects in the first cohort. Presence/absence analyses assumed roughly uniform sequencing depth across donors, an assumption that may not hold. According to a later analysis, TCR association rates differed among HLA loci, with DRB1 alleles showing the most associated TCRs and HLA-C alleles showing the fewest. In the study, some 160 TCR beta chains were listed as associated with cytomegalovirus. Broadly in line with IMGT annotations, most TCR beta V segments showed up in productive rearrangements about 90% or about 30% of the time in an earlier analysis of approximately 640 of the donors. CMV serostatus was the only immune exposure information available for the cohort. A cluster of highly shared sequence variants was judged likely to represent a technical artifact of the sequencing pipeline. The earlier analysis of around 600 of the donors excluded seventeen rarely observed V segments, including chromosome 9 orphons, because counts were too low. The authors suggested that the approach could potentially be generalized to other disease states and immunological phenotypes. According to a later analysis, most CMV-associated TCR beta chains appeared to be HLA-restricted, and the HLA associations seemed to be driven largely by CMV exposure. An association between a missense DCLRE1C variant and V-gene and J-gene trimming of TCR beta chains was found in a later genetic analysis and replicated in an independent cohort. The cohort was sequenced for TCR beta chains only, and without alpha or paired-chain data the features that could be detected were limited. In a later analysis, 16,951 TCR beta sequences were associated with specific HLA alleles at a false discovery rate of 0.05.

The cohort comprised 550 to 700 healthy bone marrow donors. At the time of sampling, all cohort members were nominally healthy, though unrecorded immune exposures were likely present. The donor was CMV seronegative and belonged to the group of 320 or so seronegative cohort members. A peripheral blood sample was provided by each donor, and peripheral blood mononuclear cells were used for TCR beta sequencing. Genomic DNA extraction from the blood cell samples was performed with the Qiagen DNeasy Blood Extraction Kit. To prepare the library, the immunoSEQ multiplex PCR assay was applied. The multiplex PCR relied on a mix of 60 forward primers for TCR Vbeta segments and 13 reverse primers for TCR Jbeta segments. A multiplex PCR assay on genomic DNA amplified the CDR3 region of rearranged TCR beta genes. The amplified TCR beta libraries were sequenced on the Illumina HiSeq System as 87-base-pair reads. Concerning the study's data processing: Across the 640 or so repertoires, a later analysis counted roughly 77 million unique TCR beta chains, 9.5 million to 12 million of which were shared by at least two donors. Raw reads were error-corrected and collapsed into unique sequences with a nearest-neighbor algorithm that merged closely related sequences to remove PCR and sequencing errors. CDR3 sequences were aligned to IMGT reference sequences to assign V, D and J gene segments. For a sequence to be retained, a match of at least six nucleotides was required to both a V gene segment and a J gene segment. Rearrangements were called productive when the CDR3 lacked stop codons and stayed in frame with V and J; all others were non-productive. CDR3 was defined by IMGT convention, running from the second conserved V-encoded cysteine to the conserved J-encoded phenylalanine. The earlier analysis of about 610 of the donors excluded sequences that lacked an unambiguous match to a single V gene segment. An earlier analysis of several hundred of the donors called V segments functional above 56.7% productive rearrangements and segregating when the between-donor standard deviation exceeded 5%. A statistical classification framework was developed to diagnose cytomegalovirus status using the catalog of TCR beta chain sequences. V and J gene assignment, in a later analysis, came from comparing TCR nucleotide sequences with IMGT/GENE-DB human TR gene sequences. The TCRdist pipeline was used in a later analysis to assign CDR3 sequences and most-parsimonious VDJ recombination scenarios. A later analysis defined each TCR beta chain by its CDR3 amino acid sequence plus V-gene family, and excluded reads lacking a unique V-gene family. As a way to deal with suspected cross-contamination and a sequencing artifact, a later analysis dropped approximately 590 nucleotide sequences that were highly shared and had low generation probability. In a later analysis, a clonal expansion index was calculated for each public chain from normalized within-repertoire ranks of inferred template counts. A later analysis computed generation probabilities with a VDJ recombination model fitted to out-of-frame rearrangements, and checked the results against IGoR. In a later analysis, hypergeometric tests were used to score TCR-TCR, TCR-HLA and TCR-CMV co-occurrence, with a repertoire-size bias correction applied to TCR pairs. False discovery rates were estimated in a later analysis by permuting HLA or CMV assignments 20 times. In a later analysis, co-occurring TCRs were grouped using DBSCAN, and TCRdist sequence similarity was added for clustering within HLA-allele-positive subsets. For co-occurrence clustering, repertoires with fewer than 30,000 or more than 120,000 public chains were excluded, along with 5 or 6 repertoires with anomalous nucleotide sharing. This is the immuneACCESS table as TCRdb keeps it, with only in-frame sequences that have V and J called. A part of the clones is gone; compared with another copy, unresolved V genes explain less than half, and the rest is unexplained. V and J calls and clone size are those listed in that table; D and trimming were worked out from the DNA. Recorded for this sample are 100,000 to 150,000 clones; 70% to 80% of them occurred a single time. Approximately 1.5% of the sample comes from the top ten.

Comments on this clone: The antigen this receptor binds is unknown. It has no much larger one-base neighbor in the sample; base qualities were not kept.

V is cut by 4 bases and J by 0 bases, and the space between the germline ends is 10 bases. From its cysteine to its phenylalanine, the CDR3 spans 14 amino acids. The sequence is cut down to CDR3 DNA, 42 bases in frame from base 1. From the germline V gene, CDR1 is SGDLS and CDR2 is YYNGEE. The sequencing sample was made of PBMCs. This receptor chain uses TRBV9 and TRBJ1-1; the D gene is perhaps TRBD1, on 5 matching bases. This sequence originates from a female donor in good health and CMV-seronegative. The CDR3 protein is CASSSQGMNTEAFF. The nucleotides are TGTGCCAGCAGCTCGCAGGGCATGAACACTGAAGCTTTCTTT.